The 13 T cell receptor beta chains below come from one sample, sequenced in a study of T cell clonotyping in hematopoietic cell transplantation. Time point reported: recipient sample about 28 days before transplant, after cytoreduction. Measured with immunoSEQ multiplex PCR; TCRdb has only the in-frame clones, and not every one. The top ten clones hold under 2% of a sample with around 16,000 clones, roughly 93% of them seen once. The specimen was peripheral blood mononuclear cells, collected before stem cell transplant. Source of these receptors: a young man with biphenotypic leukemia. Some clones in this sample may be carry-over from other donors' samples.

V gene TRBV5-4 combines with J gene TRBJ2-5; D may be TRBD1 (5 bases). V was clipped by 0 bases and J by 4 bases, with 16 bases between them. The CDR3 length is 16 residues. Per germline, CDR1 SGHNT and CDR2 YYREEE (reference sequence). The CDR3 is CASSLARQGRGETQYF. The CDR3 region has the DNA TGTGCCAGCAGCTTGGCCCGGCAGGGAAGAGGAGAGACCCAGTACTTC.

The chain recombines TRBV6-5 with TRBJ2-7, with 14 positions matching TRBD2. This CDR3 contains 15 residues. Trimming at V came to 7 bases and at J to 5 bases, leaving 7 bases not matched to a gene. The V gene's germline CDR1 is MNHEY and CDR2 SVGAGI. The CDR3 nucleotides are TGTGCCAGCACCCGACTAGCGGGGGGGGTGGACGAGCAGTACTTC. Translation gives CASTRLAGGVDEQYF.

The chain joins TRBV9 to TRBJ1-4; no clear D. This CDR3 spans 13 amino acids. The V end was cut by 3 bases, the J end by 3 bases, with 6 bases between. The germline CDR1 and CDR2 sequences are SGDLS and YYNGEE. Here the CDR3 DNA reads TGTGCCAGCAGCGCGCGGCCTAATGAAAAACTGTTTTTT. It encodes CASSARPNEKLFF.

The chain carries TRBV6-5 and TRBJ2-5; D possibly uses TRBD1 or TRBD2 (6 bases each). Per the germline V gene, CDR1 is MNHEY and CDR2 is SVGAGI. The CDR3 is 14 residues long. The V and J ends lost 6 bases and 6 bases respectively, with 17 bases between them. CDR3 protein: CASRPNRGLQTQYF. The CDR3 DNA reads TGTGCCAGCAGACCTAACCGGGGGCTACAGACCCAGTACTTC.

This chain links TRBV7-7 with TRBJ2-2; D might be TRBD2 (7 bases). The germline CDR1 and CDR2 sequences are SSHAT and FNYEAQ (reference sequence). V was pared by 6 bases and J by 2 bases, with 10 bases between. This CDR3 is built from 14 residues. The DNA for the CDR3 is TGTGCCAGCAGTCGGGGGGCCAACACCGGGGAGCTGTTTTTT. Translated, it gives CASSRGANTGELFF.

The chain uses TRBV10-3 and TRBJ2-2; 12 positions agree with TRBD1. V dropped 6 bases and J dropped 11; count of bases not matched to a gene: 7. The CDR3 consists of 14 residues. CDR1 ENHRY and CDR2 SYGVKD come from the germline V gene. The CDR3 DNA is TGTGCCATCAGAGAGGGACAGGGGGCAAGTGAGCTGTTTTTT. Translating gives CAIREGQGASELFF.

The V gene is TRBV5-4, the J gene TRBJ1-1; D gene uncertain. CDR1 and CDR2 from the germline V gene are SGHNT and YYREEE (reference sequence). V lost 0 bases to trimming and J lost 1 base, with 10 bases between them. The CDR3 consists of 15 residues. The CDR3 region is CASSLGVYGNTEAFF. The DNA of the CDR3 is TGTGCCAGCAGCTTGGGGGTCTACGGGAACACTGAAGCTTTCTTT.

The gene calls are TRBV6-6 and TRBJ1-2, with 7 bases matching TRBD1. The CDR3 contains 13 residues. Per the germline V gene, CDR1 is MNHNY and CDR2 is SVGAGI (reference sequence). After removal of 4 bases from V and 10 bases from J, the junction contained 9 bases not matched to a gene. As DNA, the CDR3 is TGTGCCAGCAGTTTCGACAGGGACGTTGACTACACCTTC. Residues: CASSFDRDVDYTF.

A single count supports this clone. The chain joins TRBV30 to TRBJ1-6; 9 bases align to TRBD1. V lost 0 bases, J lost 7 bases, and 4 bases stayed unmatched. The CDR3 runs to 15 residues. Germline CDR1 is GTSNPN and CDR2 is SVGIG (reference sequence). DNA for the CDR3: TGTGCCTGGAGTGTACAGGGGGCTTACAATTCACCCCTCCACTTT. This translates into CAWSVQGAYNSPLHF. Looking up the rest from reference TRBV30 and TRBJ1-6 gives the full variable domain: SQTIHQWPATLVQPVGSPLSLECTVEGTSNPNLYWYRQAAGRGLQLLFYSVGIGQISSEVPQNLSASRPQDRQFILSSKKLLLSDSGFYLCAWSVQGAYNSPLHFGNGTRLTVT.

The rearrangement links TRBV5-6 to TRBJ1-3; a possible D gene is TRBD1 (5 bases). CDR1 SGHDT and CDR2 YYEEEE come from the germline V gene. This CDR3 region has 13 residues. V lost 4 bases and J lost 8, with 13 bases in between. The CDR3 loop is CASSRNQGDTIYF. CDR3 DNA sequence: TGTGCCAGCAGCCGGAATCAGGGTGACACCATATATTTT.

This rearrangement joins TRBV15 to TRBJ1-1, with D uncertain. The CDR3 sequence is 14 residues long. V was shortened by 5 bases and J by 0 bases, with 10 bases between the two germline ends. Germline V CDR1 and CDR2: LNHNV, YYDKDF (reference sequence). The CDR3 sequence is CATSGTLMNTEAFF. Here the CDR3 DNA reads TGTGCCACCAGCGGTACACTGATGAACACTGAAGCTTTCTTT.

This CDR3 is CAWSDQNREHNSPLHF. The CDR3 DNA reads as TGTGCCTGGAGCGACCAAAACAGGGAACATAATTCACCCCTCCACTTT. The chain carries TRBV30 and TRBJ1-6; a possible D gene is TRBD1 (6 bases). CDR1 GTSNPN and CDR2 SVGIG come from the germline V gene (reference sequence). The CDR3 has 16 residues. With 3 bases removed from V and 5 bases from J, the gap between germline ends came to 17 bases.

In DNA form, the CDR3 reads TGTGCCAGCAGTGAATGGACCAGCGGGGAACAGTTCTTC. Encoded protein: CASSEWTSGEQFF. The chain has TRBV6-1 and TRBJ2-1, with 7 positions matching TRBD2. J gave up 13 bases and V 2 bases, and 8 bases lay outside the gene matches. CDR1 is MNHNS and CDR2 is SASEGT in the germline V gene. The CDR3 consists of 13 residues.